This T cell receptor (beta chain) derives from a study of CD8+ T cells in alopecia areata. The study's findings and limits: Scalp clonality decreased significantly with tofacitinib, and so did expanded CD8+ clones among the top 100.

The CDR3 is 10 amino acids. V was clipped by 0 bases and J by 5 bases, with 2 bases between them. Germline CDR1 is SQVTM and CDR2 is ANQGSEA. In its sample, this clone was seen a few times. Antigen specificity is unknown. Treatment indicated: oral pan-JAK inhibitor, 5-10 mg twice daily. In each case, RNA was isolated and then reverse transcribed into cDNA as the sequencing template. Profiled with immunoSEQ multiplex PCR; TCRdb holds only in-frame clones, not every one. The sample lists around 60,000 clones, around 45% occurring once. The TCR originated in a human donor with alopecia areata. This chain connects TRBV29-1 to TRBJ2-7; no definite D call. The input for sequencing was CD8+ T cells sorted from blood, taken between weeks 36 and 40, from a patient treated with tofacitinib. CDR3 in amino acids: CSVEDNEQYF. The DNA for the CDR3 is TGCAGCGTTGAAGATAACGAGCAGTACTTC.